Shown below are 21 T cell receptor beta chains from a single sample sequenced in a study of shared clonotypes between healthy human individuals. Sequenced by immunoSEQ multiplex PCR; TCRdb stores in-frame clones only, minus some. In the table there are 2,500,000 or so clones, roughly 93% of which are singletons. Sequenced material: naive CD4+ T cells from PBMCs. Subset noted: CD45RA+ positively selected. The source of these receptors is a man between 18 and 29 years old in good health. Some clones in this sample may be carry-over from other donors' samples.

The chain combines TRBV13 with TRBJ2-3; tentatively, D is TRBD1 or TRBD2 (5 bases each). This CDR3 has 14 amino acids. Germline CDR1 reads PRHDT; CDR2 reads FYEKMQ (reference sequence). With 3 bases removed from V and 9 bases from J, the gap between germline ends came to 16 bases. The CDR3 DNA is TGTGCCAGCAGCTTCCCCGGGACCGCGAAAACGCAGTATTTT. Residues: CASSFPGTAKTQYF.

The chain has TRBV14 and TRBJ2-1, with a weak D call TRBD2 (6 bases). Looked up from germline, CDR1 is SGHDN and CDR2 is FVKESK. Trimming cost V 4 bases and J 2 bases, with 15 bases left between them. The CDR3 is 16 residues long. The DNA of the CDR3 is TGTGCCAGCAGCCCCACTACTAGCTCCCCCTACAATGAGCAGTTCTTC. This sequence encodes CASSPTTSSPYNEQFF.

This clone was seen only once. The chain has TRBV7-8 and TRBJ2-1; TRBD1 matches at 9 bases. This CDR3 spans 15 amino acids. Germline-derived CDR1 and CDR2 are SGHVS and FQNEAQ. The J segment lost 5 bases and the V segment lost 6 bases, leaving 8 bases of the junction unmatched. CDR3 bases: TGTGCCAGCAGTCAAACAGGGGGCACGGACAATGAGCAGTTCTTC. Its protein product is CASSQTGGTDNEQFF.

The chain combines TRBV18 with TRBJ1-3; TRBD1 matches at 8 bases. Germline CDR1 KGHSH, CDR2 LQKENI. V shed 5 bases and J 2 bases; nucleotides not matched to a gene: 5. This CDR3 has 15 residues. CDR3 in amino acids: CASSFAGGTGNTIYF. DNA for the CDR3: TGTGCCAGCTCATTTGCAGGGGGCACTGGAAACACCATATATTTT.

The chain uses TRBV4-1 and TRBJ1-5; D might be TRBD1 (6 bases). Germline lookup yields CDR1 MGHRA and CDR2 YSYEKL. V was cut by 2 bases and J by 8 bases, with 19 bases left in between. The CDR3 has 16 amino acids. The CDR3 loop reads CASSQMGGRAREPQHF. CDR3 coding DNA: TGCGCCAGCAGCCAAATGGGGGGGCGGGCAAGGGAGCCCCAGCATTTT.

This chain joins TRBV5-1 and TRBJ2-2; 10 nucleotides line up with TRBD2. CDR3 length: 16 amino acids. Germline-derived CDR1 and CDR2 are SGHRS and YFSETQ. The ends lost 4 bases at V and 5 bases at J; junction bases unmatched: 8. In DNA form, the CDR3 reads TGCGCCAGCAGCCCCCAGCTAGCGGGAGTAACCGGGGAGCTGTTTTTT. It yields the protein CASSPQLAGVTGELFF.

The chain joins TRBV6-1 to TRBJ2-7; tentatively, D is TRBD2 (5 bases). The CDR3 contains 14 residues. Between the trimmed V and J ends, which lost 1 base and 1 base, there was a span of 8 bases. Germline lookup yields CDR1 MNHNS and CDR2 SASEGT. The CDR3 DNA follows: TGTGCCAGCAGTGAAGGACGGACTTCCTACGAGCAGTACTTC. Translated: CASSEGRTSYEQYF.

V usage is TRBV2 and J usage is TRBJ1-1; 7 bases are shared with TRBD1. The germline V gene has CDR1 SNHLY and CDR2 FYNNEI. This CDR3 is 14 amino acids long. V was pared by 3 bases and J by 3 bases, with 4 bases of the junction left unmatched. As DNA, the CDR3 is TGTGCCAGCAGTGACGAGGGGGCGGACACTGAAGCTTTCTTT. It codes for CASSDEGADTEAFF.

DNA of the CDR3: TGTGCCAGCCAAGGTTTTCACAGGGGGCCGCAGGAGACCCAGTACTTC. It is translated as CASQGFHRGPQETQYF. V is TRBV2 and J is TRBJ2-5; TRBD1 matches 9 bases. This CDR3 has 16 amino acids. V was pared by 8 bases and J by 5 bases, with 15 bases of the junction left unmatched. Germline CDR1 is SNHLY and CDR2 is FYNNEI.

The chain couples TRBV20-1 to TRBJ2-7; possible D gene TRBD2, 6 bases. The V gene lost 4 bases and the J gene lost 6 bases, with 10 bases spanning the gap. This CDR3 is 11 amino acids long. Germline values: CDR1 DFQATT, CDR2 SNEGSKA (reference sequence). CDR3 amino acids: CSAKSGSEQYF. As DNA, the CDR3 is TGCAGTGCTAAGTCCGGGAGCGAGCAGTACTTC.

This chain connects TRBV5-1 to TRBJ2-3; D might be TRBD1 or TRBD2, each matching 5 bases. CDR1 is SGHRS, CDR2 YFSETQ, per germline. The CDR3 runs 14 residues. Deletions cut 9 bases from V and 3 bases from J, with 17 bases between. Here the CDR3 DNA reads TGCGCCACTGACGTGGGGGACGGTACAGATACGCAGTATTTT. Residues: CATDVGDGTDTQYF. The full variable domain, its missing parts supplied by reference TRBV5-1 and TRBJ2-3, is KAGVTQTPRYLIKTRGQQVTLSCSPISGHRSVSWYQQTPGQGLQFLFEYFSETQRNKGNFPGRFSGRQFSNSRSEMNVSTLELGDSALYLCATDVGDGTDTQYFGPGTRLTVL.

The chain joins TRBV5-4 to TRBJ1-2, with 9 bases identical to TRBD1. The V and J ends lost 4 bases and 7 bases, in that order; junction bases with no gene match: 8. The CDR3 contains 14 residues. CDR1 is SGHNT and CDR2 is YYREEE in the germline V gene (reference sequence). CDR3 sequence reads: CASSRGGQGSGYTF. The CDR3 DNA reads as TGTGCCAGCAGCCGGGGAGGACAGGGGAGTGGCTACACCTTC.

A note on this clone: This sample also contains other DNA sequences that code for the same CDR3. The J gene is TRBJ2-1, the V gene TRBV18, with 11 bases that match TRBD2. The CDR3 has 15 residues. The V gene end was trimmed by 3 bases and the J gene end by 3 bases; junction bases not matched to a gene: 1. Per germline, CDR1 KGHSH and CDR2 LQKENI. CDR3 protein: CASSPLAGGYNEQFF. For the CDR3, the DNA is TGTGCCAGCTCACCCCTAGCGGGGGGCTACAATGAGCAGTTCTTC.

The chain has TRBV7-2 and TRBJ1-1; unclear D gene. CDR1 is SGHTA and CDR2 is FQGNSA in the germline V gene. V gave up 3 bases and J gave up 10 bases, with 9 bases separating them. CDR3 length: 11 residues. CDR3 DNA: TGTGCCAGCAGCTTCGGTTGGGCAGCTTTCTTT. Its translation is CASSFGWAAFF.

Comments on this clone: This specimen includes other DNA sequences encoding the same CDR3. The V gene is TRBV28, the J gene TRBJ2-5, with 10 bases aligning to TRBD2. The CDR3 is 14 residues long. V trimming: 5 bases; J trimming: 2 bases; junction bases outside the gene matches: 2. Germline V lookup: CDR1 MDHEN, CDR2 SYDVKM. CDR3 nucleotides: TGTGCCAGCAGTCTACTAGCGGGACAAGAGACCCAGTACTTC. It translates to CASSLLAGQETQYF. The whole variable domain, remainder taken from reference TRBV28 and TRBJ2-5, is DVKVTQSSRYLVKRTGEKVFLECVQDMDHENMFWYRQDPGLGLRLIYFSYDVKMKEKGDIPEGYSVSREKKERFSLILESASTNQTSMYLCASSLLAGQETQYFGPGTRLLVL.

This chain uses TRBV7-6 with TRBJ1-3; D gene ambiguous. CDR3 length: 14 amino acids. CDR1 and CDR2 from the germline V gene are SGHVS and FNYEAQ. V shed 3 bases and J shed 4 bases, with 10 bases lying between them. This CDR3 reads CASSLIQQGNTIYF. The CDR3 DNA is TGTGCCAGCAGCTTGATTCAACAGGGAAACACCATATATTTT.

The chain recombines TRBV18 with TRBJ2-2; TRBD2 might be the D (5 bases). Deletions cut 0 bases from V and 6 bases from J, with 11 bases between. The CDR3 loop spans 15 amino acids. The germline gives CDR1 KGHSH, CDR2 LQKENI. CDR3 sequence: CASSPPKTSAGELFF. CDR3 in DNA: TGTGCCAGCTCACCACCCAAAACTAGTGCCGGGGAGCTGTTTTTT.

The chain is built from TRBV6-1 and TRBJ2-1, with 8 positions matching TRBD2. There are 15 residues in the CDR3. Per germline, CDR1 MNHNS and CDR2 SASEGT. V was clipped by 7 bases and J by 0 bases; unmatched bases: 5. The CDR3 protein is CASTVSGSSYNEQFF. In DNA, the CDR3 is TGTGCCAGCACCGTAAGCGGGAGCTCCTACAATGAGCAGTTCTTC.

The chain combines TRBV19 with TRBJ1-1, with TRBD1 as a possible D gene (6 bases). Germline-derived CDR1 and CDR2 are LNHDA and SQIVND (reference sequence). The CDR3 is made up of 13 amino acids. Trimming took off 3 bases at V and 4 bases at J, with 9 bases between the two ends. The CDR3 coding sequence is TGTGCCAGTAGTATCGCGGGGGCCACTGAAGCTTTCTTT. Residues: CASSIAGATEAFF.

The rearrangement uses TRBV5-1 and TRBJ2-7, with 10 bases that match TRBD1. V lost 4 bases and J lost 4; bases outside the gene matches: 5. This CDR3 has 14 residues. The germline CDR1 and CDR2 sequences are SGHRS and YFSETQ. The CDR3, as DNA: TGCGCCAGCAGCGCGGGACAGGGGAAATACGAGCAGTACTTC. Its protein product is CASSAGQGKYEQYF.

The V call is TRBV21-1, the J call TRBJ2-2; the D segment call TRBD1 is taken from the table without a DNA check. TRBV21-1 is termed a pseudogene. This CDR3 has 14 residues. The CDR3 loop is CASTQAPNTGELFF. Here the CDR3 DNA reads TGTGCCAGCACACAGGCCCCGAACACCGGGGAGCTGTTTTTT.